This T cell receptor beta chain was documented in a study of T-cell memory formation after mild COVID-19. Overall study: Clustering of TCRs was largely donor specific. Study-wide results and limits: Pre-infection memory showed some responding clones, and this suggested that cross-reactive memory joined.

TCRdb re-called the 5' RACE reads through MiXCR, storing one row per CDR3 protein. The repertoire holds about 310,000 distinct CDR3 sequences, with roughly a fifth as singletons. With regard to this clonotype: Its antigen is as yet unknown.

This CDR3 has 15 amino acids. CDR1 and CDR2 from the germline V gene are SQVTM and ANQGSEA. The sequencing sample was made of PBMCs or a T cell subset sorted from them (not recorded which). This receptor was obtained from a man between 18 and 35 years old who had mild COVID-19 (a few samples of this study predate the infection). Cell type and time point are not known. The rearrangement links TRBV29-1 to TRBJ2-2; tentative D call: TRBD1 (5 bases). The CDR3: CAHIDSLRGTGELFF. CDR3 sequence (DNA): TGCGCGCATATAGACTCTCTAAGGGGCACCGGGGAGCTGTTTTTT.